This T cell receptor (beta chain) was sequenced for a study of shared clonotypes between healthy human individuals. Study as a whole: Donor ages ranged 18 to 49 years: a couple of women, a few men. General study results and limits: Large sequencing depth failed to make sorted-subset sequencing complete, rarefaction showed. Among non-shared clonotypes, generation probabilities were lower than among those shared by all four donors.

Selected positively for CCR7 and CD45RO-negative, naive CD8 cells excluded terminally differentiated effector memory CD45RA+ cells. Among the donors, all were Caucasian adults who lived in Nashville, Tennessee. As to this clone: No antigen is known for it.

The protocol was immunoSEQ multiplex PCR, while the TCRdb copy is restricted to in-frame clones and leaves out a portion. The sample records 2 million to 2.5 million clones, 85% to 95% being singletons. CDR1 is MGHDK and CDR2 is SYGVNS in the germline V gene. The CDR3 is 16 amino acids. V lost 0 bases to trimming and J lost 3 bases, with 15 bases between them. The V call is TRBV25-1, the J call TRBJ2-7; a possible D gene is TRBD1 (5 bases). Material: naive CD8+ T cells from PBMCs. The clonotype comes from a man younger than 35 in good health. Some clones in this sample may be carry-over from other donors' samples. This CDR3 reads CASSEYGHSPYYEQYF. CDR3 coding DNA: TGTGCCAGCAGTGAATACGGACATTCCCCCTACTACGAGCAGTACTTC.